Sequencing of this T cell receptor (beta chain) was carried out in a study of blood T cell repertoires in COVID-19. Study background: Donors in the United States, Italy and Spain gave samples during acute or convalescent COVID-19. The cDNA or gDNA used as material had been derived from T cells, B-cell-depleted T cells, or PBMCs.

Trimming removed 6 bases at V and 7 bases at J, with 7 bases between. This CDR3 is built from 11 residues. CDR1 and CDR2 (germline): MNHEY, SVGAGI. The authors' processing: Reference gene primer amplification gave nucleated cell count estimates. Generated by immunoSEQ multiplex PCR, the TCRdb table keeps only in-frame clones and is missing some. V and J calls and clone size come straight from that table; D and trimming were deduced from the DNA. The sample carries roughly 250,000 clones, about 79% recorded once. This receptor was identified in an elderly woman with acute or convalescent COVID-19. The V call is TRBV6-5, the J call TRBJ2-4, with TRBD1 as a possible D gene (5 bases). Sequencing was carried out using peripheral blood. The CDR3 is CASRNRNIQYF. The CDR3 DNA sequence: TGTGCCAGCAGAAACAGGAACATTCAGTACTTC.